This T cell receptor beta chain was documented in a study of PD-1 blockade in classical Hodgkin lymphoma. Germline V lookup: CDR1 SGHTA, CDR2 FQGTGA. The CDR3 spans 16 residues. V was clipped by 5 bases and J by 4 bases; unmatched bases: 12. Only in-frame clones appear in the TCRdb table, and some are missing; sequencing was by immunoSEQ multiplex PCR. The sample holds 70,000 or so clones, 93% seen once. Overall study results and limits: The causes of the repertoire differences, possibly disease activity or prior therapy, remain undefined.

Time point noted: newly diagnosed, previously untreated cHL patient sample. Regarding this clone: Its antigen is unidentified.

V and J are TRBV7-3 and TRBJ2-5, with TRBD2 matching 8 bases. This TCR was recovered from a human donor with classical Hodgkin lymphoma. The specimen was peripheral blood mononuclear cells (PBMCs). CDR3 sequence: CASSPIPRTSPETQYF. In DNA form, the CDR3 reads TGTGCCAGCAGCCCAATACCCCGGACTAGCCCAGAGACCCAGTACTTC. Combining the CDR3 with reference TRBV7-3 and TRBJ2-5 gives the whole variable domain GAGVSQTPSNKVTEKGKYVELRCDPISGHTALYWYRQSLGQGPEFLIYFQGTGAADDSGLPNDRFFAVRPEGSVSTLKIQRTERGDSAVYLCASSPIPRTSPETQYFGPGTRLLVL.